Below, one T cell receptor (beta chain) is given with its context. It has no known antigen specificity. No base quality information exists; no much larger clone differs at one position. This record belongs to a study of blood T cell repertoires in COVID-19 (TCRdb year 2020). For the wider study: Samples covering the acute and convalescent phases of COVID-19 were provided by collaborators in the United States, Italy and Spain. A freely available public database, intended as a resource for researchers studying the immune response to SARS-CoV-2, is where the repertoires were released. Nearly every sample came with metadata listing a de-identified subject ID, COVID-19 status, age in years and sex. Samples came from the ongoing ImmuneRACE study (first 160 participants) plus 1,254 subjects from 6 global collaborators. Deeply sampled blood TCRbeta repertoires from subjects exposed to, actively infected with, or recovered from COVID-19 were included in the dataset. The material from the prospective study consisted of cDNA or gDNA derived from T cells, B-cell-depleted T cells, or PBMCs. Where available, HLA class I and class II types were obtained from metadata supplied by the sample provider rather than from assay-based typing.

On the study overall, not on this receptor specifically: Clinical and demographic metadata were provided uncurated, with the amount varying by source and participant.

Whole blood was collected in K2EDTA tubes by collaborating institutions according to the institutions' own protocols. Collaborator samples were shipped for TCRbeta analysis as frozen whole blood, isolated PBMCs, or DNA extracted from either sample type. Trimming removed 5 bases from V and 2 bases from J, leaving 15 bases between the germline ends. From the cysteine up to the phenylalanine, the CDR3 has a length of 15 residues. Left in the record is the CDR3 DNA by itself, 45 bases read in frame from the first base. CDR1 and CDR2 were assigned from the germline V gene as MNHNS and SASEGT. The immunoSEQ Assay, a bias-controlled multiplex PCR, was used to amplify TCRbeta CDR3 regions from genomic DNA. Per the source publication's procedure: Within the assay, amplification of reference gene primers was used to estimate how many nucleated cells each sample contained. Sequence reads were collapsed and filtered to measure the absolute abundance of every unique TCRbeta CDR3 rearrangement. For each sample, productive Simpson clonality was calculated as the square root of Simpson's diversity index across productive rearrangements. Not all clones reach the TCRdb copy of this immuneACCESS table, which keeps in-frame sequences only. Checked studies attribute under half of the gap to unresolved V genes and leave the rest unexplained. V and J calls and clone size come straight from that table; D and trimming were deduced from the DNA. The sample records just over 75,000 clones, roughly 84% of which are singletons. The top ten hold 3% to 4% of the sample.

This receptor was obtained from a man aged 45-65 years with acute or convalescent COVID-19. The rearranged segments are TRBV6-1 and TRBJ2-5, with a tentative D gene TRBD1 over 6 matching bases. Sequencing input: peripheral blood. The CDR3 protein is CASSNTGLRQETQYF. The nucleotide sequence reads TGTGCCAGCAGTAACACAGGGTTGCGGCAAGAGACCCAGTACTTC.